The 5 T cell receptor beta chains presented below share a single source sample, sequenced in a study of blood T cell repertoires in COVID-19. Repertoires were generated with immunoSEQ multiplex PCR, while TCRdb's copy carries only in-frame clones and drops some. The sample contains under 450,000 clones, about nine tenths of which appear only once. Sequenced sample: PBMCs or T cells enriched from blood (not recorded which). These receptors came from a woman aged 40 to 55 who had been exposed to COVID-19.

This chain connects TRBV30 to TRBJ1-6; 9 nucleotides align to TRBD1. V was pared by 3 bases and J by 6 bases, with 3 bases of the junction left unmatched. Germline assignment: CDR1 GTSNPN and CDR2 SVGIG (reference sequence). The CDR3 consists of 14 residues. The CDR3 protein is CAWRGQGSNSPLHF. The CDR3 DNA reads as TGTGCCTGGAGGGGACAGGGAAGTAATTCACCCCTCCACTTT.

V gene TRBV2 combines with J gene TRBJ1-2; D remains ambiguous. The CDR3 covers 12 residues. The V and J ends lost 3 bases and 3 bases respectively, with 5 bases between them. Germline assignment: CDR1 SNHLY and CDR2 FYNNEI. CDR3 loop: CASSDRYYGYTF. The CDR3 DNA follows: TGTGCCAGCAGTGACAGATACTATGGCTACACCTTC.

The chain has TRBV11-3 and TRBJ2-7; D might be TRBD1 (5 bases). The V end lost 1 base, the J end lost 7 bases, and 5 bases lay between the germline ends. The V gene's germline CDR1 is SGHNT and CDR2 YENEEA. The CDR3 is 11 amino acids. The CDR3 nucleotides are TGTGCCAGCAGCTTAGGGACAGAGCAGTACTTC. Protein product: CASSLGTEQYF.

The count of this clone is one. This chain connects TRBV18 to TRBJ1-1, with TRBD1 identical over 7 bases. Germline assignment: CDR1 KGHSH and CDR2 LQKENI. The CDR3 has 14 amino acids. J lost 6 bases, V lost 2 bases, and 6 bases had no gene match. CDR3 residues: CASSPGTVHSEAFF. CDR3 DNA: TGTGCCAGCTCACCAGGGACAGTGCACTCTGAAGCTTTCTTT.

The rearrangement joins TRBV27 to TRBJ1-1; possible D gene TRBD1, 5 bases. The V and J ends lost 11 bases and 6 bases respectively, with 16 bases between them. Looked up from germline, CDR1 is MNHEY and CDR2 is SMNVEV (reference sequence). CDR3 length: 12 amino acids. The CDR3 DNA reads as TGTGCCTCCGCCTCGTCGGGGGCTGAAGCTTTCTTT. Protein sequence: CASASSGAEAFF.